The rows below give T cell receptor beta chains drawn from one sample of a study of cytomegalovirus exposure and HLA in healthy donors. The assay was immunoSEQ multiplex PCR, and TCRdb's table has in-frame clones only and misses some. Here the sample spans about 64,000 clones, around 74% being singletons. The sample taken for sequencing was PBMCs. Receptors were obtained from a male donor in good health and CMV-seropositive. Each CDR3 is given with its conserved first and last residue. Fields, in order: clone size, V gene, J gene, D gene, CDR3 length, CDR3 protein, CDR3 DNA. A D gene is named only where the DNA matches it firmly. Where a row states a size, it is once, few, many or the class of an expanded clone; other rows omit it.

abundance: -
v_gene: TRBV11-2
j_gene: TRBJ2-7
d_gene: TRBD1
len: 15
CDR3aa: CASSLARDRLYEQYF
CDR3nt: TGTGCCAGCAGCTTAGCCCGGGACAGACTCTACGAGCAGTACTTC

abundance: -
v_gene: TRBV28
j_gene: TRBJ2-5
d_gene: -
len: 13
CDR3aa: CASSHGLQETQYF
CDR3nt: TGTGCCAGCAGTCATGGCTTGCAAGAGACCCAGTACTTC

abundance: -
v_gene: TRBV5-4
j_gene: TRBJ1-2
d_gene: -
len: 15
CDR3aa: CASSQQLGRNQGYTF
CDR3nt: TGTGCCAGCAGCCAACAATTGGGCCGTAACCAGGGCTACACCTTC

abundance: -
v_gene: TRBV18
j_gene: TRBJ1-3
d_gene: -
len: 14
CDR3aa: CASSPPRTGNTIYF
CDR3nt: TGTGCCAGCTCACCACCCAGAACTGGAAACACCATATATTTT

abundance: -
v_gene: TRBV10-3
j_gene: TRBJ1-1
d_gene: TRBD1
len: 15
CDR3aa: CAIRGKTTGDTEAFF
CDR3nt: TGTGCCATCAGAGGTAAAACGACAGGGGACACTGAAGCTTTCTTT

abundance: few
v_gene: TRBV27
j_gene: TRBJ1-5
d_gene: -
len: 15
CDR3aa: CASSLRQGGFQPQHF
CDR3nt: TGTGCCAGCAGTTTGCGGCAGGGTGGGTTTCAGCCCCAGCATTTT

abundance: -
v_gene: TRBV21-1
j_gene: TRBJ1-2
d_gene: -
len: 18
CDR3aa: CASSMGGDREYSGYGYTF
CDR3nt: TGTGCCAGCAGCATGGGGGGGGACAGGGAATATTCGGGCTATGGCTACACCTTC

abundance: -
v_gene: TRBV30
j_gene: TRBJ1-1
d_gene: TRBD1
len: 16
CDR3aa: CAWDARDRRMNTEAFF
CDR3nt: TGTGCCTGGGACGCCCGGGACAGAAGGATGAACACTGAAGCTTTCTTT

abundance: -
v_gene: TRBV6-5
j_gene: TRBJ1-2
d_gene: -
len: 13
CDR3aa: CASRNRDNDGYTF
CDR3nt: TGTGCCAGCAGAAACAGGGACAACGATGGCTACACCTTC

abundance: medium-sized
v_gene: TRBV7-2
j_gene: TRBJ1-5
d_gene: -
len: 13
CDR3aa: CASSSGLNQPQHF
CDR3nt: TGTGCCAGCAGCTCCGGACTTAATCAGCCCCAGCATTTT

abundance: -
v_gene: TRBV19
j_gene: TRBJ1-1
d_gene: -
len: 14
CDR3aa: CASSMRGPNTEAFF
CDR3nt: TGTGCCAGTAGTATGCGGGGCCCGAACACTGAAGCTTTCTTT

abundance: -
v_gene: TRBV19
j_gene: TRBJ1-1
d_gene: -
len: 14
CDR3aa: CASKIGTSNTEAFF
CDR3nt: TGTGCCAGTAAGATCGGTACGTCTAACACTGAAGCTTTCTTT

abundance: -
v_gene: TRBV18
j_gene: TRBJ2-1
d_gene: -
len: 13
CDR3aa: CLCGERSGNEQFF
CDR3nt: TGTTTGTGTGGTGAGAGGTCTGGAAATGAGCAGTTCTTC

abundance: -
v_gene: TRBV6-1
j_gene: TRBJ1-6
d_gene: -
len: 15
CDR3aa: CASSLDGSYNSPLHF
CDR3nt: TGTGCCAGCAGCTTGGACGGGAGTTATAATTCACCCCTCCACTTT

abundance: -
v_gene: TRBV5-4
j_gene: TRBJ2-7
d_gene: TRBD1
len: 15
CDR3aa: CASSRAGQGAYEQYF
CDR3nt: TGTGCCAGCAGCCGTGCGGGACAGGGGGCGTACGAGCAGTACTTC

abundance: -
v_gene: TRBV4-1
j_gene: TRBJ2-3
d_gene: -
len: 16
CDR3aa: CASSRVVQGITDTQYF
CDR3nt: TGCGCCAGCAGCCGGGTTGTACAGGGAATCACAGATACGCAGTATTTT

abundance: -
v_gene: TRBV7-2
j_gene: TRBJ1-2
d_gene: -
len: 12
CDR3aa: CASSLDIYGYTF
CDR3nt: TGTGCCAGCAGCTTAGACATTTATGGCTACACCTTC

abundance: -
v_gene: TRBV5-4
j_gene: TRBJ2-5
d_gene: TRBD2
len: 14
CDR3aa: CASSRTSGEETQYF
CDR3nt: TGTGCCAGCAGCAGGACTAGCGGAGAAGAGACCCAGTACTTC

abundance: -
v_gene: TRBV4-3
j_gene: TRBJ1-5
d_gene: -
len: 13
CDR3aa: CASSRGTNQPQHF
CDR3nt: TGCGCCAGCAGCCGAGGGACAAATCAGCCCCAGCATTTT

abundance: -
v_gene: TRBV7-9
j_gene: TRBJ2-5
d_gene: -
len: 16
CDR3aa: CASSLSKAGAGETQYF
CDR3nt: TGTGCCAGCAGCTTATCGAAGGCGGGGGCTGGAGAGACCCAGTACTTC

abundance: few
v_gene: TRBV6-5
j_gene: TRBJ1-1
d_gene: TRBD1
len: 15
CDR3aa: CASRPQGQGVTEAFF
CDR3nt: TGTGCCAGCAGGCCCCAGGGGCAGGGGGTCACCGAAGCTTTCTTT

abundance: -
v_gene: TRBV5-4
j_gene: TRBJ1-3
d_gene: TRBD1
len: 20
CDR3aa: CASSFDDPGQVIVSGNTIYF
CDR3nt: TGTGCCAGCAGCTTCGATGATCCGGGACAGGTGATCGTCTCTGGAAACACCATATATTTT

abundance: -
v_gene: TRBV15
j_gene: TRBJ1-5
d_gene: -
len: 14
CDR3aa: CATSNRVANQPQHF
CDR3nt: TGTGCCACCAGCAACAGAGTCGCTAATCAGCCCCAGCATTTT

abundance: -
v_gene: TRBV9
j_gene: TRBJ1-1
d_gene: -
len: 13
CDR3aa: CASSGRGGTEAFF
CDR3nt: TGTGCCAGCAGCGGGAGAGGGGGAACTGAAGCTTTCTTT

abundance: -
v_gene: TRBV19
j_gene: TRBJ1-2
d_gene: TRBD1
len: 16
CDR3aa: CASSIGVRQGGYGYTF
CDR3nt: TGTGCCAGTAGTATAGGTGTGAGACAGGGCGGCTATGGCTACACCTTC

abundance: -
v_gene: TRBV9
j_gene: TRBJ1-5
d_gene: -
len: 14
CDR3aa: CASSVDGANQPQHF
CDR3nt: TGTGCCAGCAGCGTAGATGGAGCAAATCAGCCCCAGCATTTT

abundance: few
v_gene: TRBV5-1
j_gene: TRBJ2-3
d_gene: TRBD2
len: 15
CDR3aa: CASSVSGGSQDTQYF
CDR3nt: TGCGCCAGCAGCGTTAGCGGGGGGTCCCAAGATACGCAGTATTTT

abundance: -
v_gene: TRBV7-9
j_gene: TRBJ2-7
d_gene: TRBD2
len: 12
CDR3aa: CASSREWGGPYF
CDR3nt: TGTGCCAGCAGCCGCGAGTGGGGGGGACCGTACTTC

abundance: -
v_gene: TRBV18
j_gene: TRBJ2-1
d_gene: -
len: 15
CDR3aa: CASSPIGYSYNEQFF
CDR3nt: TGTGCCAGCTCACCGATCGGGTACTCCTACAATGAGCAGTTCTTC

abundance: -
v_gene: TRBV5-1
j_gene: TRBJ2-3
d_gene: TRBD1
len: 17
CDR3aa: CASSPLIRTGATDTQYF
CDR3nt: TGCGCCAGCAGCCCCCTTATCCGGACAGGGGCGACAGATACGCAGTATTTT

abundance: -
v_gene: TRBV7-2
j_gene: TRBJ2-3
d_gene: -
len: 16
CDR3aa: CASSRGTGISTDTQYF
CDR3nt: TGTGCCAGCAGCCGAGGGACTGGGATTAGCACAGATACGCAGTATTTT

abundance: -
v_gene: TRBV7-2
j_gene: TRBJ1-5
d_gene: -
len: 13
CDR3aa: CASSFHSNQPQHF
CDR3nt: TGTGCCAGCAGCTTCCATAGCAATCAGCCCCAGCATTTT